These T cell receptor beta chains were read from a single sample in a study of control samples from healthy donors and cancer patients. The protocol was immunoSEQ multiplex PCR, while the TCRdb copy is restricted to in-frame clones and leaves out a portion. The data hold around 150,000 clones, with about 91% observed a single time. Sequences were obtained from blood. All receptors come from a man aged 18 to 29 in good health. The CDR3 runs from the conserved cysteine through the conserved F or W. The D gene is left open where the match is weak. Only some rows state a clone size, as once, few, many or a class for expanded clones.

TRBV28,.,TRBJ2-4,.,TGTGCCAGCAGTTCTCAGGGGATACACATTCAGTACTTC,CASSSQGIHIQYF
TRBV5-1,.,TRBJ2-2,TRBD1,TGCGCCAGCAGCCCCGCCGGACAGGGTACCGGGGAGCTGTTTTTT,CASSPAGQGTGELFF
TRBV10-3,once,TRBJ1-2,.,TGTGCCATCAGTGAGACCGGTGAAGGGAGATTCTATGGCTACACCTTC,CAISETGEGRFYGYTF
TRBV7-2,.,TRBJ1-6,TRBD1,TGTGCCAGCAGCTTACAGACAGGGGTAGGTTCACCCCTCCACTTT,CASSLQTGVGSPLHF
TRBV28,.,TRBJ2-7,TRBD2,TGTGCCAGCAGTTTTCCGCCACGCGGGGGAGACTCCTACGAGCAGTACTTC,CASSFPPRGGDSYEQYF
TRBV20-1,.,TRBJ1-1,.,TGCAGTACTAAATCGAACACTGAAGCTTTCTTT,CSTKSNTEAFF
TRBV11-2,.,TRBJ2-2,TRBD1,TGTGCCAGCAGCTTAGTCCCTGGGACAGGCACCGGGGAGCTGTTTTTT,CASSLVPGTGTGELFF
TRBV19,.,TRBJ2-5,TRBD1,TGTGCCGGCACTACAGGGGAAGGGGAGACCCAGTACTTC,CAGTTGEGETQYF
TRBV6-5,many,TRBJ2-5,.,TGTGCCAGCAGTTACTCTGGACAACCCGGGGAGACCCAGTACTTC,CASSYSGQPGETQYF
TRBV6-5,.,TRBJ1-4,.,TGTGCCAGCACTTGGAGACAGCAGGAAAAACTGTTTTTT,CASTWRQQEKLFF
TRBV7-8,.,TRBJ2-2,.,TGTGCCAGCAGCTTAGGCGGGACTCCTTTGCGGAACACCGGGGAGCTGTTTTTT,CASSLGGTPLRNTGELFF
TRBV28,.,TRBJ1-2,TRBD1,TGTGCCAGCAGTCCCTTTACAGGGGGCGGTCTCTATGGCTACACCTTC,CASSPFTGGGLYGYTF
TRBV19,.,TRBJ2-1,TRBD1,TGTGCCAACCAGGGACAGGGGAGAACGGGGGGGCGCCACAATGAGCAGTTCTTC,CANQGQGRTGGRHNEQFF
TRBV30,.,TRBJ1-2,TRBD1,TGTGCCGCGAAGCAGGGGGGTGAAGGCTACACCTTC,CAAKQGGEGYTF
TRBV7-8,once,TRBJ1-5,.,TGTGCCAGCAGCCCAGGGGTGGCAGGACAGCCCCAGCATTTT,CASSPGVAGQPQHF
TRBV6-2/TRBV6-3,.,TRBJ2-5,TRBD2,TGTGCCAGCAGTTTTGGGGGGGAGTACCAAGAGACCCAGTACTTC,CASSFGGEYQETQYF
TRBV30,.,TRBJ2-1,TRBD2,TGTGCCTGGAGTGTACGGGGGGAACCTTACAATGAGCAGTTCTTC,CAWSVRGEPYNEQFF
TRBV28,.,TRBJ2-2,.,TGTGCCAGCCGACCGTCGTCCGGGGAGCTGTTTTTT,CASRPSSGELFF
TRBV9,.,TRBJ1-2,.,TGTGCCAGCAGCGTAGGCCCAGGTACGGGGGGCTACACCTTC,CASSVGPGTGGYTF